The 26 T cell receptor beta chains in this list originate from one sample, sequenced in a study of cytomegalovirus exposure and HLA in healthy donors (dated 2017 in TCRdb). Libraries were built with the immunoSEQ multiplex PCR assay. For the multiplex PCR, a mixture combining 60 forward primers for TCR Vbeta segments and 13 reverse primers for TCR Jbeta segments was used. TCRdb's version of the immuneACCESS table is confined to in-frame rearrangements and falls short of the full clone set. An unresolved V gene accounts for under half of the shortfall where checked; the remainder is of unknown origin. The sample profile shows approximately 220,000 clones; 80% to 90% of them were found once. The top ten clones comprise about 3% of the sample. The sample consisted of PBMCs. The origin of the receptors is a man between 25 and 39 years old in good health and CMV-seronegative.

This clone appeared a few times. In DNA form, the CDR3 reads TGTGCCAGCACCCGGGGGGGGAACGGGGAGCTGTTTTTT. Protein sequence: CASTRGGNGELFF. The V and J genes are TRBV2 and TRBJ2-2; 8 nucleotides match TRBD2. Germline V gene lookup returns CDR1 SNHLY and CDR2 FYNNEI. Trimming took 7 bases from V and 7 from J; bases not matched to a gene: 5. The CDR3 length is 13 residues.

This chain uses TRBV6-1 with TRBJ1-2; 7 nucleotides align to TRBD1. The CDR3 is made up of 15 amino acids. The junction had 11 bases not matched to a gene; V was cut back by 3 bases and J by 7 bases. Germline loops: CDR1 MNHNS, CDR2 SASEGT. The CDR3 loop is CASSDEGAMPSGYTF. As DNA, the CDR3 is TGTGCCAGCAGTGATGAGGGGGCGATGCCCTCTGGCTACACCTTC.

This chain links TRBV6-5 with TRBJ2-3; no reliable D call. Trimming took 0 bases from V and 4 from J, leaving 8 bases between them. CDR1 MNHEY and CDR2 SVGAGI come from the germline V gene. The CDR3 sequence is 14 residues long. CDR3 nucleotide sequence: TGTGCCAGCAGTTACTCGGGCGTCCCAGATACGCAGTATTTT. Translation gives CASSYSGVPDTQYF.

The chain links TRBV28 to TRBJ1-5, with 9 bases lining up with TRBD1. The CDR3 covers 15 residues. With V trimmed by 7 bases and J by 4 bases, 8 bases remained unmatched. From germline, CDR1 is MDHEN and CDR2 SYDVKM. CDR3 in amino acids: CASTSTGTGNQPQHF. The CDR3 region has the DNA TGTGCCAGCACCTCCACCGGGACAGGGAATCAGCCCCAGCATTTT.

This rearrangement joins TRBV13 to TRBJ2-4; the match to TRBD2 covers 7 bases. Germline CDR1 PRHDT, CDR2 FYEKMQ (reference sequence). Losses at the gene ends were 0 bases for V and 8 bases for J; bases not matched to a gene: 16. The length of the CDR3 is 18 residues. CDR3 bases: TGTGCCAGCAGCTTAGGGAGCCCTAAGGGAGGGCACGCGTACATTCAGTACTTC. This encodes CASSLGSPKGGHAYIQYF.

This clone was recorded a few times. The chain uses TRBV6-6 and TRBJ2-7, with 8 bases lining up with TRBD1. The CDR3 consists of 13 residues. The trim removed 2 bases at V and 6 bases at J, leaving 3 bases unmatched. Germline V lookup: CDR1 MNHNY, CDR2 SVGAGI (reference sequence). The CDR3 region has the DNA TGTGCCAGCAGTTACGACAGGGGACCCGAGCAGTACTTC. It is translated as CASSYDRGPEQYF.

This clone was found a few times. Distinct nucleotide sequences in the sample also encode this CDR3. The chain recombines TRBV11-3 with TRBJ2-2; 7 nucleotides agree with TRBD2. This CDR3 is built from 14 residues. The V gene's germline CDR1 is SGHNT and CDR2 YENEEA. With 1 base clipped from V and 5 bases from J, the junction kept 1 base outside the gene matches. The CDR3 DNA reads as TGTGCCAGCAGCTTAGCGCGGGGGACCGGGGAGCTGTTTTTT. Translation: CASSLARGTGELFF.

The chain employs TRBV27 and TRBJ2-3; 9 nucleotides match TRBD1. Unmatched junction bases numbered 5, after V lost 5 bases and J lost 2 bases. Germline CDR1 reads MNHEY; CDR2 reads SMNVEV (reference sequence). The CDR3 is 15 residues long. The CDR3 nucleotides are TGTGCCAGCAGTCCGGGGACAGGGTACACAGATACGCAGTATTTT. Its protein is CASSPGTGYTDTQYF.

V gene TRBV28 combines with J gene TRBJ1-5; 7 bases are shared with TRBD1. V dropped 11 bases and J dropped 0; count of bases not matched to a gene: 10. The germline V gene has CDR1 MDHEN and CDR2 SYDVKM. The CDR3 runs 15 residues. CDR3 sequence reads: CAVQGQAYSNQPQHF. CDR3 DNA sequence: TGTGCCGTACAGGGGCAAGCGTATAGCAATCAGCCCCAGCATTTT.

In its sample, this clone was seen once. At one of its ends the junction is not consistent with the germline gene, which may arise from a read error. The chain is built from TRBV5-4 and TRBJ2-6; 7 bases map to TRBD1. CDR3 length equals 16 residues. CDR1 is SGHNT and CDR2 is YYREEE in the germline V gene (reference sequence). CDR3 sequence: CASSPGTVSGASVLTF. The CDR3 nucleotides read TGTGCCAGCAGCCCGGGGACAGTATCTGGGGCCAGCGTCCTGACTTTC.

This clone has only one observation. The J gene is TRBJ1-3, the V gene TRBV7-8; TRBD1 aligns across 7 bases. This CDR3 contains 17 residues. The germline CDR1 and CDR2 sequences are SGHVS and FQNEAQ. The V segment lost 2 bases and the J segment 0 bases; nucleotides outside the gene matches: 7. The CDR3 DNA is TGTGCCAGCAGCTTAAGAGACAGGGCCATCTCTGGAAACACCATATATTTT. This sequence encodes CASSLRDRAISGNTIYF.

This chain joins TRBV5-8 and TRBJ2-1, with 12 bases lining up with TRBD2. Trimming at V came to 5 bases and at J to 8 bases, leaving 8 bases not matched to a gene. This CDR3 is built from 15 residues. Germline V gene lookup returns CDR1 SGHTS and CDR2 YDEGEE. CDR3 amino acids: CASRTGTSGLDEQFF. The CDR3 region has the DNA TGTGCCAGCAGGACCGGGACTAGCGGGCTCGATGAGCAGTTCTTC.

Details on this clone: The same CDR3 also results from other DNA sequences found in this sample. The rearrangement links TRBV5-1 to TRBJ2-7; 8 bases fit TRBD1. The length of the CDR3 is 14 residues. Germline V gene data show CDR1 as SGHRS and CDR2 as YFSETQ. V was pared by 0 bases and J by 7 bases, with 6 bases of the junction left unmatched. The CDR3: CASSLGQGSGEQYF. Here the CDR3 DNA reads TGCGCCAGCAGCTTGGGACAGGGGTCGGGAGAGCAGTACTTC.

This rearrangement joins TRBV5-6 to TRBJ1-1; 7 positions agree with TRBD1. Trimming at V came to 3 bases and at J to 0 bases, leaving 11 bases not matched to a gene. CDR1 and CDR2 (germline): SGHDT, YYEEEE. The CDR3 extends over 17 amino acids. In DNA form, the CDR3 reads TGTGCCAGCAGCTCCACGGGACAGACTAACATGAACACTGAAGCTTTCTTT. Protein sequence: CASSSTGQTNMNTEAFF.

The genes are TRBV27 and TRBJ2-3; 7 bases align to TRBD2. This CDR3 region has 13 residues. Per the germline V gene, CDR1 is MNHEY and CDR2 is SMNVEV (reference sequence). Trimming took 2 bases from V and 9 from J; bases not matched to a gene: 5. CDR3 nucleotides: TGTGCCAGCAGTTTAAGTCGCGGGGGAACGCAGTATTTT. It translates to CASSLSRGGTQYF.

J is TRBJ1-1 and V is TRBV6-5; TRBD1 might be the D (6 bases). The germline CDR1 and CDR2 sequences are MNHEY and SVGAGI. V lost 8 bases and J 0 bases, leaving 10 bases between the germline ends. This CDR3 contains 13 residues. CDR3 residues: CASSDRMNTEAFF. DNA of the CDR3: TGTGCCAGCTCGGACAGAATGAACACTGAAGCTTTCTTT.

This chain links TRBV11-2 with TRBJ2-7; 13 nucleotides agree with TRBD2. This CDR3 has 14 residues. Germline V gene lookup returns CDR1 SGHAT and CDR2 FQNNGV. Germline trimming cut 4 bases from V and 8 bases from J; bases unmatched to any gene: 5. CDR3 residues: CASSSRTSGGQQYF. The CDR3 DNA reads as TGTGCCAGCAGCTCTCGGACTAGCGGGGGACAGCAGTACTTC.

This rearrangement joins TRBV11-3 to TRBJ2-7; tentative D call: TRBD2 (6 bases). This CDR3 spans 15 amino acids. V shed 4 bases and J shed 0 bases, with 13 bases lying between them. The V gene's germline CDR1 is SGHNT and CDR2 YENEEA. Here the CDR3 reads CASSSYYGSSYEQYF. DNA for the CDR3: TGTGCCAGCAGCTCCTACTACGGGAGCTCCTACGAGCAGTACTTC.

The V call is TRBV18, the J call TRBJ2-1, with a possible D match to TRBD1 (6 bases). The CDR3 has 16 amino acids. Looked up from germline, CDR1 is KGHSH and CDR2 is LQKENI. The V end lost 6 bases, the J end lost 0 bases, and 15 bases lay between the germline ends. This chain's CDR3 is CASSVVGGFSYNEQFF. The CDR3 nucleotides are TGTGCCAGCTCGGTGGTAGGGGGATTCTCCTACAATGAGCAGTTCTTC. Full variable domain (remainder filled in from reference TRBV18 and TRBJ2-1): NAGVMQNPRHLVRRRGQEARLRCSPMKGHSHVYWYRQLPEEGLKFMVYLQKENIIDESGMPKERFSAEFPKEGPSILRIQQVVRGDSAAYFCASSVVGGFSYNEQFFGPGTRLTVL.

On this clone: One end of the junction does not line up with germline, which may come from a read error. The genes are TRBV28 and TRBJ2-1, with D perhaps TRBD2 (6 bases). The germline V gene encodes CDR1 MDHEN and CDR2 SYDVKM. The CDR3 spans 11 residues. The CDR3 loop is CASSPRLGVVF. CDR3 coding DNA: TGTGCCAGCAGCCCCAGACTAGGGGTGGTCTTC.

The chain uses TRBV29-1 and TRBJ1-2; tentative D call: TRBD1 (5 bases). Trimming removed 5 bases at V and 4 bases at J, with 17 bases between. CDR3 length equals 14 residues. Germline CDR1 reads SQVTM; CDR2 reads ANQGSEA. For the CDR3, the DNA is TGCAGCGTTTCAACAGGCTTGAGGAGCTATGGCTACACCTTC. Translation gives CSVSTGLRSYGYTF.

The CDR3 DNA follows: TGTGCCATCAGAGGGGGCTGGGGCACAGATACGCAGTATTTT. This gives the protein CAIRGGWGTDTQYF. The chain uses TRBV28 and TRBJ2-3; 7 bases match TRBD1. This CDR3 comprises 14 residues. Germline loops: CDR1 MDHEN, CDR2 SYDVKM. V dropped 10 bases and J dropped 1; count of bases not matched to a gene: 8.

This clone was seen only once. CDR3 residues: CASSNSRGQETQYF. DNA of the CDR3: TGTGCCAGTAGTAATTCCAGGGGCCAAGAGACCCAGTACTTC. J is TRBJ2-5 and V is TRBV19; weak D call: TRBD1 (6 bases). V lost 4 bases and J lost 1, with 10 bases in between. The germline gives CDR1 LNHDA, CDR2 SQIVND (reference sequence). This CDR3 is 14 amino acids long.

Only a few counts were recorded for this clone. V is TRBV9 and J is TRBJ2-6; tentative D call: TRBD1 (6 bases). Germline CDR1 reads SGDLS; CDR2 reads YYNGEE. V was pared by 2 bases and J by 0 bases, with 15 bases between. The CDR3 runs to 18 residues. The CDR3 DNA reads TGTGCCAGCAGCGTCTTGCCAGGGGCTTACTCTGGGGCCAACGTCCTGACTTTC. Residues: CASSVLPGAYSGANVLTF.

The V call is TRBV28, the J call TRBJ1-2; D gene uncertain. The CDR3 loop spans 11 amino acids. The ends were cut back, 3 bases at V and 5 bases at J, with 4 bases in the middle. In germline, CDR1 is MDHEN, CDR2 SYDVKM. The CDR3 DNA sequence: TGTGCCAGCAGTTTCATTTATGGCTACACCTTC. It specifies CASSFIYGYTF.

V is TRBV18 and J is TRBJ2-2, with D unresolved. The germline V gene has CDR1 KGHSH and CDR2 LQKENI. V was clipped by 1 base and J by 6 bases, with 9 bases between them. The CDR3 consists of 14 residues. The chain's CDR3 is CASSPQADSGELFF. For the CDR3, the DNA is TGTGCCAGCTCACCACAGGCGGATTCCGGGGAGCTGTTTTTT.